A selection of T cell receptor beta chains follows, all from one sample in a study of T cell responses to AZD1222 COVID-19 vaccine. TCRdb keeps only in-frame clones here, not all; method: immunoSEQ multiplex PCR. This table has 80,000 or so clones, approximately 90% appearing once. The sequencing here drew on peripheral blood, taken on day 0 of MenACWY control vaccination. The receptor source for this set is an adult in good health. Both conserved end residues are part of each CDR3. Fields, in order: V gene, J gene, clone size, D gene, CDR3 protein, CDR3 DNA. The D gene is left open where the match is weak. Where a row states a size, it is once, few, many or the class of an expanded clone; other rows omit it.

TRBV5-1	TRBJ1-2	-	-	CASSGSGLDGYTF	TGCGCCAGCAGCGGTTCAGGGTTAGATGGCTACACCTTC
TRBV7-2	TRBJ2-1	once	-	CASSLLNEQFF	TGTGCCAGCAGCTTACTGAATGAGCAGTTCTTC
TRBV3-1/TRBV3-2	TRBJ1-3	-	-	CASSQSNTIYF	TGTGCCAGCAGCCAAAGTAACACCATATATTTT
TRBV5-4	TRBJ1-5	-	-	CASSLLGEPQHF	TGTGCCAGCAGCTTGTTAGGGGAGCCCCAGCATTTT
TRBV14	TRBJ1-3	-	-	CASSPGRPSGNTIYF	TGTGCCAGCAGCCCCGGACGGCCCTCTGGAAACACCATATATTTT
TRBV7-9	TRBJ1-1	-	TRBD1	CASSRGQERAFF	TGTGCCAGCAGCCGGGGACAGGAGAGGGCTTTCTTT
TRBV4-1	TRBJ2-6	once	-	CASSQEGTFGANVLTF	TGCGCCAGCAGCCAGGAAGGGACATTTGGGGCCAACGTCCTGACTTTC
TRBV3-1/TRBV3-2	TRBJ2-7	-	-	CASSQGLVNYEQYF	TGTGCCAGCAGCCAGGGTCTAGTAAACTACGAGCAGTACTTC
TRBV28	TRBJ1-2	-	-	CASTLGANYGYTF	TGTGCCAGCACCTTGGGGGCAAACTATGGCTACACCTTC
TRBV9	TRBJ1-6	-	-	CASSVANRADSPLHF	TGTGCCAGCAGCGTAGCGAACAGGGCTGATTCACCCCTCCACTTT
TRBV21-1	TRBJ1-4	once	-	CASSTLTAEKLFF	TGTGCCAGCAGCACGTTAACCGCAGAAAAACTGTTTTTT
TRBV7-2	TRBJ2-7	-	TRBD2	CASSTGLAGYEQYF	TGTGCCAGCAGCACCGGCCTAGCGGGGTACGAGCAGTACTTC
TRBV3-1/TRBV3-2	TRBJ1-2	-	TRBD1	CASSQDITGGYLGYTF	TGTGCCAGCAGCCAAGACATCACAGGGGGCTACCTTGGCTACACCTTC
TRBV28	TRBJ2-6	-	-	CASTPGAGANVLTF	TGTGCCAGCACCCCGGGAGCTGGGGCCAACGTCCTGACTTTC
TRBV7-2	TRBJ2-3	-	-	CASTRGRTSSTDTQYF	TGTGCCAGCACCCGGGGGCGAACTAGCAGCACAGATACGCAGTATTTT
TRBV18	TRBJ2-2	-	-	CASSQSGAHTGELFF	TGTGCCAGCTCACAATCAGGAGCCCACACCGGGGAGCTGTTTTTT
TRBV7-2	TRBJ2-7	-	-	CASSLAAGANEQYF	TGTGCCAGCAGCTTAGCGGCAGGGGCAAACGAGCAGTACTTC
TRBV15	TRBJ1-5	-	-	CATSRDRGTYNQPQHF	TGTGCCACCAGCAGAGACCGGGGTACCTACAATCAGCCCCAGCATTTT
TRBV7-2	TRBJ2-1	-	TRBD2	CASSKREGQNNEQFF	TGTGCCAGCAGCAAGCGGGAGGGCCAGAACAATGAGCAGTTCTTC
TRBV6-5	TRBJ2-2	-	-	CASTLGRNTGELFF	TGTGCCAGCACTCTGGGGAGGAACACCGGGGAGCTGTTTTTT
TRBV4-3	TRBJ1-1	-	-	CASSQGGGLLSEAFF	TGCGCCAGCAGCCAAGGGGGCGGGCTCTTGAGTGAAGCTTTCTTT
TRBV11-2	TRBJ2-1	-	-	CASSTAGGFFNEQFF	TGTGCCAGCAGCACGGCGGGCGGGTTTTTCAATGAGCAGTTCTTC
TRBV6-1	TRBJ2-7	once	TRBD1	CASSPQGSEQYF	TGTGCCAGCAGCCCACAGGGGTCCGAGCAGTACTTC
TRBV5-1	TRBJ1-4	-	-	CASSLGTANEKLFF	TGCGCCAGCAGCTTGGGGACGGCTAATGAAAAACTGTTTTTT
TRBV12-3/TRBV12-4	TRBJ2-3	-	-	CASMRADTQYF	TGTGCCAGCATGAGGGCAGATACGCAGTATTTT
TRBV19	TRBJ1-3	-	-	CASKTGSTHTIYF	TGTGCCAGTAAAACAGGGTCAACGCACACCATATATTTT
TRBV5-1	TRBJ1-2	once	TRBD1	CASSSSGTVNYGYTF	TGCGCCAGCAGCTCGTCCGGGACAGTTAACTATGGCTACACCTTC
TRBV21-1	TRBJ1-2	-	-	CASSERSCCGGVYGYTF	TGTGCCAGCAGCGAACGATCATGTTGTGGGGGGGTCTATGGCTACACCTTC
TRBV7-7	TRBJ2-7	-	-	CASSPSTGSYEQYF	TGTGCCAGCAGCCCCAGTACTGGCTCCTACGAGCAGTACTTC
TRBV3-1/TRBV3-2	TRBJ1-1	-	TRBD1	CASSPRDRNTEAFF	TGTGCCAGCAGCCCCCGGGACAGGAACACTGAAGCTTTCTTT
TRBV27	TRBJ1-4	-	TRBD1	CASRNRGGGITNEKLFF	TGTGCCAGCAGGAACAGGGGAGGGGGAATAACTAATGAAAAACTGTTTTTT
TRBV6-5	TRBJ2-1	-	-	CASQSYNEQFF	TGTGCCAGCCAGTCCTACAATGAGCAGTTCTTC
TRBV6-2/TRBV6-3	TRBJ2-1	-	TRBD2	CASSYGAGSSYNEQFF	TGTGCCAGCAGTTACGGAGCGGGGTCCTCCTACAATGAGCAGTTCTTC
TRBV28	TRBJ1-1	-	-	CASSLSRNMNTEAFF	TGTGCCAGCAGTTTGTCCCGCAACATGAACACTGAAGCTTTCTTT
TRBV6-5	TRBJ2-7	-	TRBD2	CASSIGTSVINEQYF	TGTGCCAGCAGTATAGGGACTAGCGTTATCAACGAGCAGTACTTC
TRBV7-9	TRBJ1-2	once	TRBD1	CASSPGTEPYGYTF	TGTGCCAGCAGCCCCGGGACAGAACCTTATGGCTACACCTTC
TRBV28	TRBJ1-3	-	-	CASSFNTIYF	TGTGCCAGCAGTTTCAACACCATATATTTT
TRBV9	TRBJ1-6	-	-	CASSASGSSYNSPLHF	TGTGCCAGCAGCGCATCGGGAAGCTCCTATAATTCACCCCTCCACTTT
TRBV11-2	TRBJ1-4	-	-	CASSLNRRGEEKLFF	TGTGCCAGCAGCTTAAACCGAAGGGGGGAGGAAAAACTGTTTTTT
TRBV3-1/TRBV3-2	TRBJ2-3	once	-	CASSEAGITDTQYF	TGTGCCAGCAGCGAGGCGGGAATAACAGATACGCAGTATTTT
TRBV7-2	TRBJ2-7	-	-	CASSQLGAYSEQYF	TGTGCCAGCAGCCAACTAGGAGCCTACTCGGAGCAGTACTTC
TRBV11-3	TRBJ1-1	-	-	CASSFSVNTEAFF	TGTGCCAGCAGCTTCTCAGTAAACACTGAAGCTTTCTTT
TRBV6-4	TRBJ2-6	-	TRBD1	CASSGTGGSGANVLTF	TGTGCCAGCAGTGGGACAGGGGGCTCTGGGGCCAACGTCCTGACTTTC
TRBV11-2	TRBJ2-1	-	-	CASTSVPAPYNEQFF	TGTGCCAGCACTTCGGTTCCGGCCCCCTACAATGAGCAGTTCTTC
TRBV28	TRBJ1-5	-	-	CASSRSSAASNQPQHF	TGTGCCAGCAGTCGTTCCTCGGCAGCTAGCAATCAGCCCCAGCATTTT
TRBV5-1	TRBJ1-5	-	-	CASSFDTGLNQPQHF	TGCGCCAGCAGCTTCGATACAGGGCTCAATCAGCCCCAGCATTTT
TRBV12-5	TRBJ1-5	-	-	CASGSMGGSNQPQHF	TGTGCTAGTGGTTCCATGGGAGGTAGCAATCAGCCCCAGCATTTT
TRBV15	TRBJ1-5	once	-	CATSRDRDRAVLEGNQPQHF	TGTGCCACCAGCAGAGATCGTGATAGGGCAGTCCTAGAGGGCAATCAGCCCCAGCATTTT
TRBV9	TRBJ2-3	-	-	CASSVVGTLDTQYF	TGTGCCAGCAGCGTAGTGGGGACCTTGGATACGCAGTATTTT
TRBV25-1	TRBJ1-2	-	TRBD1	CASSLGGGDSYGYTF	TGTGCCAGCAGTCTCGGAGGGGGGGACAGCTATGGCTACACCTTC
TRBV28	TRBJ1-5	-	-	CASSLSSRLGQPQHF	TGTGCCAGCAGTTTATCCTCCAGGCTCGGTCAGCCCCAGCATTTT
TRBV6-5	TRBJ1-4	-	-	CASRSVNEKLFF	TGTGCCAGCAGAAGCGTTAATGAAAAACTGTTTTTT
TRBV19	TRBJ1-2	medium-sized	-	CASSILDRYGYTF	TGTGCCAGTAGTATCCTGGACCGCTATGGCTACACCTTC
TRBV18	TRBJ1-1	-	-	CASSPDRTEAFF	TGTGCCAGCTCACCCGATCGCACTGAAGCTTTCTTT
TRBV7-2	TRBJ2-5	once	TRBD2	CASSPRTSQTQYF	TGTGCCAGCAGCCCCCGGACTAGCCAGACCCAGTACTTC
TRBV28	TRBJ2-5	-	TRBD2	CASSPGLAGQETQYF	TGTGCCAGCAGCCCGGGACTAGCGGGACAAGAGACCCAGTACTTC